This passage covers 10 T cell receptor beta chains from one sample sequenced in a study of blood T cell repertoires in COVID-19. Method: immunoSEQ multiplex PCR; TCRdb's copy keeps in-frame clones and lacks some. The sample carries about 64,000 clones, about 86% recorded once. The sample consisted of peripheral blood. Every receptor here comes from a man in his forties with acute or convalescent COVID-19.

This rearrangement joins TRBV11-2 to TRBJ1-4; no definite D call. Trimming shortened V by 4 bases and J by 7 bases, and 19 bases separated the two germline ends. CDR1 and CDR2 from the germline V gene are SGHAT and FQNNGV. The CDR3 extends over 16 amino acids. The CDR3 is CASSSRREGKVEKLFF. CDR3 nucleotides: TGTGCCAGCAGCTCCCGCCGGGAGGGTAAAGTTGAAAAACTGTTTTTT.

The chain links TRBV28 to TRBJ1-5; 8 nucleotides agree with TRBD1. CDR1 and CDR2 from the germline V gene are MDHEN and SYDVKM. Trimming removed 5 bases from V and 3 bases from J; junction bases left unmatched: 30. CDR3 length equals 23 residues. CDR3: CASSRWPRSGAGGAQGNNQPQHF. CDR3 sequence (DNA): TGTGCCAGCAGTCGGTGGCCTCGGTCGGGAGCAGGGGGCGCCCAGGGTAACAATCAGCCCCAGCATTTT.

CDR3 loop: CASSLGTATDTQYF. CDR3 DNA: TGTGCCAGCAGCCTAGGGACTGCCACAGATACGCAGTATTTT. The chain combines TRBV14 with TRBJ2-3, with a weak D call TRBD2 (6 bases). The CDR3 loop spans 14 amino acids. Trimming cost V 4 bases and J 2 bases, with 10 bases left between them. From germline, CDR1 is SGHDN and CDR2 FVKESK.

The rearrangement uses TRBV18 and TRBJ2-5; TRBD1 agrees at 10 bases. The CDR3 is made up of 15 amino acids. V shed 1 base and J 5 bases; nucleotides not matched to a gene: 4. Germline CDR1 is KGHSH and CDR2 is LQKENI. The CDR3 coding sequence is TGTGCCAGCTCACCACGGACAGGGGGAGCGGAGACCCAGTACTTC. Its protein product is CASSPRTGGAETQYF.

The chain combines TRBV5-5 with TRBJ1-2; D is possibly TRBD1 (6 bases). In germline, CDR1 is SGHKS, CDR2 YYEKEE (reference sequence). V lost 0 bases to trimming and J lost 4 bases, with 10 bases between them. The CDR3 length is 14 residues. The DNA for the CDR3 is TGTGCCAGCAGCTTGGAACAGGGAATCTATGGCTACACCTTC. Translation: CASSLEQGIYGYTF. The full variable domain, its missing parts supplied by reference TRBV5-5 and TRBJ1-2, is DAGVTQSPTHLIKTRGQQVTLRCSPISGHKSVSWYQQVLGQGPQFIFQYYEKEERGRGNFPDRFSARQFPNYSSELNVNALLLGDSALYLCASSLEQGIYGYTFGSGTRLTVV.

The chain uses TRBV6-5 and TRBJ1-1; unclear D gene. Germline CDR1 is MNHEY and CDR2 is SVGAGI. The CDR3 is 15 amino acids. The ends were cut back, 6 bases at V and 5 bases at J, with 19 bases in the middle. CDR3 sequence: CASSAQKGGRTEAFF. DNA of the CDR3: TGTGCCAGCAGCGCCCAAAAGGGCGGGCGGACTGAAGCTTTCTTT.

The chain uses TRBV7-2 and TRBJ2-5; possible D gene TRBD1, 5 bases. Trimming removed 5 bases at V and 2 bases at J, with 9 bases between. The CDR3 totals 13 residues. The germline V gene has CDR1 SGHTA and CDR2 FQGNSA. CDR3 nucleotides: TGTGCCAGCAGCCAACAGGAGCAAGAGACCCAGTACTTC. Amino acid sequence: CASSQQEQETQYF.

This chain joins TRBV27 and TRBJ1-5; D is uncertain. In germline, CDR1 is MNHEY, CDR2 SMNVEV (reference sequence). The CDR3 consists of 17 residues. V shed 7 bases and J shed 1 base, with 20 bases lying between them. The chain's CDR3 is CASMARLEKKSNQPQHF. Here the CDR3 DNA reads TGTGCCAGCATGGCGCGGTTAGAGAAAAAGAGCAATCAGCCCCAGCATTTT.

The CDR3 protein is CAIGDRGNYGYTF. CDR3 nucleotide sequence: TGTGCCATCGGGGACAGGGGCAACTATGGCTACACCTTC. The gene calls are TRBV10-3 and TRBJ1-2; 10 bases match TRBD1. This CDR3 contains 13 residues. Unmatched junction bases numbered 2, after V lost 8 bases and J lost 2 bases. The V gene's germline CDR1 is ENHRY and CDR2 SYGVKD.

V gene TRBV12-3 or TRBV12-4 combines with J gene TRBJ1-5; weak D call: TRBD1 (6 bases). Trimming stripped 5 bases from V and 1 base from J, with 6 bases between. The CDR3 is 13 residues long. CDR3 loop: CASSDRSNQPQHF. CDR3 nucleotides: TGTGCCAGCAGTGACAGGAGCAATCAGCCCCAGCATTTT.